The 27 T cell receptor beta chains presented below share a single source sample, sequenced in a study of radiotherapy plus CTLA-4 blockade in lung cancer. Here immunoSEQ multiplex PCR was the method, and the copy in TCRdb shows in-frame clones only, minus some. The sample holds about 76,000 clones, 78% seen once. Sequenced here: peripheral blood, sampled from a patient treated with radiotherapy plus ipilimumab. These receptor sequences come from a human donor with non-small cell lung cancer whose response to radiotherapy plus ipilimumab could not be evaluated. Some clones in this sample may be carry-over from other donors' samples.

This rearrangement joins TRBV5-1 to TRBJ1-6, with TRBD1 as a possible D gene (5 bases). The CDR3 has 17 amino acids. Trimming pared 0 bases from V and 0 bases from J, leaving 10 bases between. The germline CDR1 and CDR2 sequences are SGHRS and YFSETQ. CDR3 residues: CASSLGGRGSYNSPLHF. The CDR3, as DNA: TGCGCCAGCAGCTTGGGAGGAAGGGGCTCCTATAATTCACCCCTCCACTTT. Full variable domain (outside the CDR3, taken from reference TRBV5-1 and TRBJ1-6): KAGVTQTPRYLIKTRGQQVTLSCSPISGHRSVSWYQQTPGQGLQFLFEYFSETQRNKGNFPGRFSGRQFSNSRSEMNVSTLELGDSALYLCASSLGGRGSYNSPLHFGNGTRLTVT.

This chain links TRBV5-4 with TRBJ2-3; D is perhaps TRBD1 (6 bases). The CDR3 consists of 16 residues. Germline V CDR1 and CDR2: SGHNT, YYREEE (reference sequence). The V end was cut by 5 bases, the J end by 4 bases, with 20 bases between. Here the CDR3 reads CASSSAAGVQADTQYF. The CDR3 region has the DNA TGTGCCAGCAGTTCTGCCGCAGGGGTGCAGGCAGATACGCAGTATTTT.

This clone is a singleton in its sample. The chain joins TRBV28 to TRBJ1-1, with D possibly TRBD1 on 5 matching bases. V lost 2 bases and J 3 bases, leaving 10 bases between the germline ends. The CDR3 consists of 14 residues. CDR1 MDHEN and CDR2 SYDVKM come from the germline V gene. CDR3 in DNA: TGTGCCAGCAGTTTAAGACAGAGCTACACTGAAGCTTTCTTT. It translates to CASSLRQSYTEAFF.

This clone showed up just a few times. This sequence joins TRBV5-8 and TRBJ1-2; 10 bases line up with TRBD1. After removal of 3 bases from V and 3 bases from J, the junction contained 5 bases not matched to a gene. The CDR3 totals 15 residues. CDR1 is SGHTS, CDR2 YDEGEE, per germline. CDR3: CASSYRDRGYYGYTF. CDR3 nucleotide sequence: TGTGCCAGCAGCTACCGGGACAGGGGCTACTATGGCTACACCTTC.

This clone was seen only once. This chain uses TRBV11-2 with TRBJ2-1; TRBD2 matches at 9 bases. The CDR3 has 16 amino acids. Trimming took 3 bases from V and 4 from J; bases not matched to a gene: 7. CDR1 SGHAT and CDR2 FQNNGV come from the germline V gene. The DNA of the CDR3 is TGTGCCAGCAGCTTGGGCGGGGGGGCCGAATACAATGAGCAGTTCTTC. Its protein product is CASSLGGGAEYNEQFF.

With respect to this clone: This same CDR3 is encoded by further DNA sequences in the sample. The chain links TRBV7-2 to TRBJ1-1; 10 bases fit TRBD1. There are 13 residues in the CDR3. V lost 5 bases to trimming and J lost 9 bases; unmatched junction nucleotides: 6. The germline CDR1 and CDR2 sequences are SGHTA and FQGNSA. This CDR3 reads CASSLRQGAKAFF. CDR3 nucleotides: TGTGCCAGCAGCCTTCGACAGGGGGCGAAAGCTTTCTTT.

This chain joins TRBV6-1 and TRBJ2-7; 7 bases line up with TRBD1. After removal of 0 bases from V and 2 bases from J, the junction contained 4 bases not matched to a gene. CDR3 length equals 15 residues. Per germline, CDR1 MNHNS and CDR2 SASEGT. The CDR3 region is CASSEALGQTYEQYF. The DNA for the CDR3 is TGTGCCAGCAGTGAAGCGCTGGGACAGACCTACGAGCAGTACTTC.

The chain links TRBV7-2 to TRBJ2-1; 7 bases agree with TRBD1. The CDR3 runs to 16 residues. Trimming took 1 base from V and 6 from J; bases not matched to a gene: 9. The germline gives CDR1 SGHTA, CDR2 FQGNSA. The CDR3 sequence is CASSLDPPDRPNEQFF. The CDR3 DNA reads TGTGCCAGCAGCTTAGATCCCCCGGACAGGCCCAATGAGCAGTTCTTC.

Only one count was recorded for this clone. The chain recombines TRBV28 with TRBJ1-2; TRBD1 matches at 9 bases. Per the germline V gene, CDR1 is MDHEN and CDR2 is SYDVKM. This CDR3 is built from 13 residues. V lost 6 bases and J lost 7; bases outside the gene matches: 6. CDR3 coding DNA: TGTGCCAGCAGAATACAGGGGGCTGGTGGCTACACCTTC. Encoded protein: CASRIQGAGGYTF.

The V and J genes are TRBV28 and TRBJ2-1; D unresolved. The CDR3 spans 15 residues. Germline loops: CDR1 MDHEN, CDR2 SYDVKM. V was trimmed by 2 bases and J by 8 bases, leaving 16 bases between them. DNA for the CDR3: TGTGCCAGCAGTTTAATCGACTCCGCATGGTATGAGCAGTTCTTC. Translation: CASSLIDSAWYEQFF. The variable domain in full, completed from reference TRBV28 and TRBJ2-1, reads DVKVTQSSRYLVKRTGEKVFLECVQDMDHENMFWYRQDPGLGLRLIYFSYDVKMKEKGDIPEGYSVSREKKERFSLILESASTNQTSMYLCASSLIDSAWYEQFFGPGTRLTVL.

This clone has a single count. The chain uses TRBV6-1 and TRBJ2-4; the D is unclear. The length of the CDR3 is 16 residues. CDR1 and CDR2 (germline): MNHNS, SASEGT. The V and J ends lost 2 bases and 1 base respectively, with 12 bases between them. CDR3 sequence (DNA): TGTGCCAGCAGTGAAATAGGAGAGTTGGCCAAAAACATTCAGTACTTC. The encoded protein is CASSEIGELAKNIQYF.

In DNA form, the CDR3 reads TGTGCCAGCCAGCCGGGACAGAGCTACGAGCAGTACTTC. Amino acids: CASQPGQSYEQYF. The chain employs TRBV6-1 and TRBJ2-7; 7 bases fit TRBD1. The V gene's germline CDR1 is MNHNS and CDR2 SASEGT. This CDR3 has 13 amino acids. After removal of 8 bases from V and 3 bases from J, the junction contained 7 bases not matched to a gene.

This rearrangement joins TRBV4-1 to TRBJ2-3, with 11 bases identical to TRBD2. Germline-derived CDR1 and CDR2 are MGHRA and YSYEKL. The V segment lost 0 bases and the J segment 5 bases; nucleotides outside the gene matches: 10. CDR3 length: 18 amino acids. CDR3 nucleotide sequence: TGCGCCAGCAGCCAAGATCATTATAGCGGGGGGGCCTTAGATACGCAGTATTTT. Its translation is CASSQDHYSGGALDTQYF.

The chain joins TRBV7-3 to TRBJ1-6; 9 bases fit TRBD1. CDR1 and CDR2 (germline): SGHTA, FQGTGA. This CDR3 spans 15 amino acids. V shed 6 bases and J 5 bases; nucleotides not matched to a gene: 5. The CDR3 nucleotides are TGTGCCAGCAGGGGACAGGGAAGAGATAATTCACCCCTCCACTTT. Protein sequence: CASRGQGRDNSPLHF. Full variable domain (missing parts from reference TRBV7-3 and TRBJ1-6): GAGVSQTPSNKVTEKGKYVELRCDPISGHTALYWYRQSLGQGPEFLIYFQGTGAADDSGLPNDRFFAVRPEGSVSTLKIQRTERGDSAVYLCASRGQGRDNSPLHFGNGTRLTVT.

In its sample, this clone was seen many times. The V gene is TRBV7-9, the J gene TRBJ1-1; D is perhaps TRBD1 (6 bases). Trimming took 5 bases from V and 4 from J, leaving 14 bases between them. Germline V lookup: CDR1 SEHNR, CDR2 FQNEAQ (reference sequence). The CDR3 is made up of 14 amino acids. CDR3 in amino acids: CASSQEGVGTEAFF. The DNA for the CDR3 is TGTGCCAGCAGCCAAGAGGGGGTAGGCACTGAAGCTTTCTTT.

The chain carries TRBV29-1 and TRBJ2-5; the match to TRBD1 covers 9 bases. CDR1 and CDR2 from the germline V gene are SQVTM and ANQGSEA. The CDR3 has 13 residues. Losses at the gene ends were 7 bases for V and 4 bases for J; bases not matched to a gene: 7. The CDR3 sequence: CSAQTGGGETQYF. The CDR3 coding sequence is TGCAGCGCCCAGACAGGGGGGGGAGAGACCCAGTACTTC.

The genes are TRBV5-1 and TRBJ2-2; D might be TRBD1 (6 bases). Trimming took 4 bases from V and 7 from J, leaving 14 bases between them. The V gene's germline CDR1 is SGHRS and CDR2 YFSETQ. This CDR3 region has 14 residues. CDR3 residues: CASSPRTDVGELFF. In DNA form, the CDR3 reads TGCGCCAGCAGCCCGAGGACAGATGTCGGGGAGCTGTTTTTT.

The gene calls are TRBV6-5 and TRBJ2-7, with 8 bases that match TRBD1. The ends lost 6 bases at V and 4 bases at J; junction bases unmatched: 5. The CDR3 has 13 residues. CDR1 and CDR2 (germline): MNHEY, SVGAGI. CDR3 in amino acids: CASRQGASYEQYF. In DNA form, the CDR3 reads TGTGCCAGCAGGCAGGGGGCTAGTTACGAGCAGTACTTC.

This clone was detected only once. This chain connects TRBV30 to TRBJ1-5, with D uncertain. Per the germline V gene, CDR1 is GTSNPN and CDR2 is SVGIG (reference sequence). The CDR3 totals 14 residues. Trimming removed 3 bases from V and 6 bases from J, with 15 bases in between. CDR3 coding DNA: TGTGCCTGGAGCTGGTCGGGATCGAGTCAGCCCCAGCATTTT. It is translated as CAWSWSGSSQPQHF.

In its sample, this clone was seen a few times. This rearrangement joins TRBV11-3 to TRBJ2-1, with 8 bases identical to TRBD2. With 4 bases clipped from V and 7 bases from J, the junction kept 9 bases outside the gene matches. Germline CDR1 is SGHNT and CDR2 is YENEEA. The CDR3 length is 15 residues. This CDR3 is CASSSQGGGINEQFF. The CDR3 DNA reads TGTGCCAGCAGCTCCCAGGGCGGGGGGATAAATGAGCAGTTCTTC.

This sequence joins TRBV28 and TRBJ2-1; the match to TRBD2 covers 12 bases. J was trimmed by 5 bases and V by 7 bases; bases with no gene match: 12. The CDR3 is 17 residues long. The germline CDR1 and CDR2 sequences are MDHEN and SYDVKM. CDR3 in DNA: TGTGCCAGCATTCCCTGGGCACTAGCGGGGGGACACAATGAGCAGTTCTTC. Translation: CASIPWALAGGHNEQFF.

The V and J genes are TRBV5-1 and TRBJ1-2; D is perhaps TRBD1 (5 bases). Deletions cut 4 bases from V and 8 bases from J, with 21 bases between. Germline loops: CDR1 SGHRS, CDR2 YFSETQ. The CDR3 consists of 15 residues. The CDR3 bases are TGCGCCAGCAGCCGTAGAAATGGGGCAGTGGAAGGCTACACCTTC. It encodes CASSRRNGAVEGYTF.

The sample holds one count of this clone. The chain combines TRBV15 with TRBJ2-7; D possibly corresponds to TRBD2 (6 bases). Germline lookup yields CDR1 LNHNV and CDR2 YYDKDF (reference sequence). V lost 6 bases, J lost 0 bases, and 9 bases lay in between. The CDR3 covers 13 residues. The CDR3 DNA reads TGTGCCACCAGGATTAGCGGCTCCTACGAGCAGTACTTC. Encoded protein: CATRISGSYEQYF.

This clone was seen a handful of times. This chain links TRBV6-6 with TRBJ2-5; D unclear. This CDR3 contains 14 residues. Germline V lookup: CDR1 MNHNY, CDR2 SVGAGI (reference sequence). V was shortened by 4 bases and J by 0 bases, with 9 bases between the two germline ends. CDR3 amino acids: CASSLVEYQETQYF. The CDR3 DNA follows: TGTGCCAGCAGTTTAGTCGAGTACCAAGAGACCCAGTACTTC.

V is TRBV5-1 and J is TRBJ1-1; D perhaps matches TRBD1 (6 bases). The V end was cut by 4 bases, the J end by 4 bases, with 17 bases between. There are 15 residues in the CDR3. Germline V lookup: CDR1 SGHRS, CDR2 YFSETQ. The CDR3 bases are TGCGCCAGCAGCCCTCGAACCGACAGGCCCACTGAAGCTTTCTTT. Translating gives CASSPRTDRPTEAFF.

The chain is built from TRBV18 and TRBJ2-2; 7 nucleotides line up with TRBD2. The CDR3 is 15 amino acids. The J segment lost 2 bases and the V segment lost 4 bases, leaving 4 bases of the junction unmatched. Germline CDR1 KGHSH, CDR2 LQKENI. Here the CDR3 reads CASSRRGDNTGELFF. The CDR3 DNA follows: TGTGCCAGCTCACGACGGGGGGACAACACCGGGGAGCTGTTTTTT.

This chain links TRBV5-8 with TRBJ1-1; D is possibly TRBD1 (6 bases). The CDR3 has 14 amino acids. Trimming removed 4 bases from V and 0 bases from J, with 10 bases in between. Germline CDR1 is SGHTS and CDR2 is YDEGEE. As DNA, the CDR3 is TGTGCCAGCAGCCGCAGGGACATGAACACTGAAGCTTTCTTT. The encoded protein is CASSRRDMNTEAFF.